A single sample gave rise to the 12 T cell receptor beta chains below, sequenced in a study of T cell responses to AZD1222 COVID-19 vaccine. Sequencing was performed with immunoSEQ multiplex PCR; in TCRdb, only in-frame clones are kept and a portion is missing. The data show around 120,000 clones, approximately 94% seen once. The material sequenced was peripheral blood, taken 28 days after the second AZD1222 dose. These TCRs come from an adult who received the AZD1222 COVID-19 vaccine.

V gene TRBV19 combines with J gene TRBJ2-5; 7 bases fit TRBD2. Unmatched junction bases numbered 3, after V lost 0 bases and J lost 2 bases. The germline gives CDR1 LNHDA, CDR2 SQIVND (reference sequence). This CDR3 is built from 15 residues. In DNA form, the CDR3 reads TGTGCCAGTAGTATAGAAGCGGGGAGACAAGAGACCCAGTACTTC. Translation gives CASSIEAGRQETQYF.

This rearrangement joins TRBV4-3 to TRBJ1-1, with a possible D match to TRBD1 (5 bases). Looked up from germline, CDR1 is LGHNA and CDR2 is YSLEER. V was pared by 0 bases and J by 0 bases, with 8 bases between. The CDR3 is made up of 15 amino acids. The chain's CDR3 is CASSQDRGVNTEAFF. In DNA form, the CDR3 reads TGCGCCAGCAGCCAAGATCGAGGGGTGAACACTGAAGCTTTCTTT.

Here the CDR3 reads CATSRDPGIEQYF. The CDR3 nucleotides read TGTGCCACCAGCAGAGATCCCGGGATTGAGCAGTACTTC. V is TRBV15 and J is TRBJ2-7, with D possibly matching TRBD2 (5 bases). The CDR3 is made up of 13 amino acids. Deletions cut 0 bases from V and 7 bases from J, with 10 bases between. Germline CDR1 is LNHNV and CDR2 is YYDKDF (reference sequence).

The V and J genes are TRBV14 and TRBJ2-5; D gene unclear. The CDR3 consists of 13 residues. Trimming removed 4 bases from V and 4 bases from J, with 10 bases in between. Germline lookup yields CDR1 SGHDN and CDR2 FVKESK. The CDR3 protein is CASSLKGRETQYF. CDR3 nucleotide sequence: TGTGCCAGCAGCCTGAAAGGGCGAGAGACCCAGTACTTC.

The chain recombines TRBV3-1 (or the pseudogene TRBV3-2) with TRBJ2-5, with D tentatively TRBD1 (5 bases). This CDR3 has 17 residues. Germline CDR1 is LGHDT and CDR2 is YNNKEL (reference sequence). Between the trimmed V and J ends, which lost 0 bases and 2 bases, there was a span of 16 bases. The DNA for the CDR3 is TGTGCCAGCAGCCAAGACCCCCCGCCAGGGTCGCAAGAGACCCAGTACTTC. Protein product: CASSQDPPPGSQETQYF.

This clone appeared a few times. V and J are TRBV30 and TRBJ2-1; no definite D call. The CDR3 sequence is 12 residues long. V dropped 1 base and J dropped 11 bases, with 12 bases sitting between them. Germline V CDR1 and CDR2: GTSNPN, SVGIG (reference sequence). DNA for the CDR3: TGTGCCTGGAGTGAAGGTAATAGTCAGCAGTTCTTC. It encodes CAWSEGNSQQFF.

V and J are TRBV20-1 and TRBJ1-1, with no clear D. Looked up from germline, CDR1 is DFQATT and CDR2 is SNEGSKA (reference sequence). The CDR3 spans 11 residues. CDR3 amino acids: CEGRGGTEAFF. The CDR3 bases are TGCGAAGGGAGAGGTGGCACTGAAGCTTTCTTT.

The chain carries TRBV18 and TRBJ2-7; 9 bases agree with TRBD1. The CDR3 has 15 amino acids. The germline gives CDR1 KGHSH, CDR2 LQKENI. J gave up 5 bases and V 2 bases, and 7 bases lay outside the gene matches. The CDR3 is CASSPRGDRVDEQYF. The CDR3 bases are TGTGCCAGCTCACCAAGAGGGGACAGGGTCGACGAGCAGTACTTC. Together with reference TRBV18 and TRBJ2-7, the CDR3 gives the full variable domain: NAGVMQNPRHLVRRRGQEARLRCSPMKGHSHVYWYRQLPEEGLKFMVYLQKENIIDESGMPKERFSAEFPKEGPSILRIQQVVRGDSAAYFCASSPRGDRVDEQYFGPGTRLTVT.

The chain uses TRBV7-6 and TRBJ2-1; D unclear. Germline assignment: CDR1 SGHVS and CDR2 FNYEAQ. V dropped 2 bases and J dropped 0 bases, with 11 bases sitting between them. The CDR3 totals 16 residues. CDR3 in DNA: TGTGCCAGCAGCTTAAGGGCAGCAGACTCCTACAATGAGCAGTTCTTC. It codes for CASSLRAADSYNEQFF.

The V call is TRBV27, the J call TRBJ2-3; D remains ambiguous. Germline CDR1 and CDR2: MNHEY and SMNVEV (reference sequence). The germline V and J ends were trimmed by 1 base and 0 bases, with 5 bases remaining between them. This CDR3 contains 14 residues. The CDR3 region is CASSLLTSTDTQYF. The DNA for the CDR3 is TGTGCCAGCAGTTTATTGACTAGCACAGATACGCAGTATTTT.

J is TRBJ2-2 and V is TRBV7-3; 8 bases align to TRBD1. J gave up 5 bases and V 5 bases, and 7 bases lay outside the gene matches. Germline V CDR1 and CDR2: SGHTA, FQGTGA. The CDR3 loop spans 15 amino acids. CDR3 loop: CASSRGQGGTGELFF. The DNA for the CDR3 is TGTGCCAGCAGCCGCGGACAGGGTGGTACCGGGGAGCTGTTTTTT.

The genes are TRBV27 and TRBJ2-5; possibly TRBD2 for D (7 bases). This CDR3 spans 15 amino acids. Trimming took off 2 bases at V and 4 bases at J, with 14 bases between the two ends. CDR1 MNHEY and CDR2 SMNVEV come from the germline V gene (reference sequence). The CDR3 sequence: CASSLRGGAGETQYF. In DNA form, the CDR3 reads TGTGCCAGCAGTTTACGTGGGGGGGCCGGAGAGACCCAGTACTTC.